This T cell receptor (beta chain) was captured in a study of shared clonotypes between healthy human individuals. Findings and limits, study-wide: The study drew on few donors, limiting represented genetic and exposure-history diversity.

Genomic DNA belonging to each subset was distributed in equal measure over several immunoSEQ plates. Authors' data handling: With immunoSEQ giving junction-only sequences and no quality scores, filtering differed. Produced via immunoSEQ multiplex PCR; TCRdb's table is partial and in-frame only. Clone size and the V and J calls come from that table; the DNA yielded D and trimming. The data show approximately 500,000 clones, around four fifths seen once. Of note for this clone: Its antigen is still unknown.

The V and J ends lost 5 bases and 4 bases, in that order; junction bases with no gene match: 12. Germline V gives CDR1 SEHNR, CDR2 FQNEAQ (reference sequence). The CDR3 runs 16 residues. The TCR comes from a woman in her thirties or forties in good health. Some clones in this sample may be carry-over from other donors' samples. Sequencing was done on a sample of PBMCs. The genes are TRBV7-9 and TRBJ2-3; 7 nucleotides line up with TRBD2. The CDR3 DNA sequence: TGTGCCAGCAGCAGCCCTAAGGGCGGGAGTTCAGATACGCAGTATTTT. Its translation is CASSSPKGGSSDTQYF. Drawing the rest from reference TRBV7-9 and TRBJ2-3, the complete variable domain is DTGVSQNPRHKITKRGQNVTFRCDPISEHNRLYWYRQTLGQGPEFLTYFQNEAQLEKSRLLSDRFSAERPKGSFSTLEIQRTEQGDSAMYLCASSSPKGGSSDTQYFGPGTRLTVL.